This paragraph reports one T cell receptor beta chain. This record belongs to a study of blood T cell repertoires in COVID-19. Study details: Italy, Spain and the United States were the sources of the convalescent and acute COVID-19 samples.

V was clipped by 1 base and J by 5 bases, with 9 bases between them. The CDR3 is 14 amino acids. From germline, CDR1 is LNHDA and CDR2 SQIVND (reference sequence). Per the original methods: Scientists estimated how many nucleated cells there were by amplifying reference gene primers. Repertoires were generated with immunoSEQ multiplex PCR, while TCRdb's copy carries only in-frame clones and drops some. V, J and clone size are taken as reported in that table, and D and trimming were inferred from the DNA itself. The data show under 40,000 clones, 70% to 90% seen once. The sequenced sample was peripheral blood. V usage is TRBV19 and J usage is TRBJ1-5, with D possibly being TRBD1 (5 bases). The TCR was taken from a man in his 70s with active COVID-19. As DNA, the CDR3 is TGTGCCAGTAGTATAGTCCTAGGGGATCAGCCCCAGCATTTT. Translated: CASSIVLGDQPQHF.